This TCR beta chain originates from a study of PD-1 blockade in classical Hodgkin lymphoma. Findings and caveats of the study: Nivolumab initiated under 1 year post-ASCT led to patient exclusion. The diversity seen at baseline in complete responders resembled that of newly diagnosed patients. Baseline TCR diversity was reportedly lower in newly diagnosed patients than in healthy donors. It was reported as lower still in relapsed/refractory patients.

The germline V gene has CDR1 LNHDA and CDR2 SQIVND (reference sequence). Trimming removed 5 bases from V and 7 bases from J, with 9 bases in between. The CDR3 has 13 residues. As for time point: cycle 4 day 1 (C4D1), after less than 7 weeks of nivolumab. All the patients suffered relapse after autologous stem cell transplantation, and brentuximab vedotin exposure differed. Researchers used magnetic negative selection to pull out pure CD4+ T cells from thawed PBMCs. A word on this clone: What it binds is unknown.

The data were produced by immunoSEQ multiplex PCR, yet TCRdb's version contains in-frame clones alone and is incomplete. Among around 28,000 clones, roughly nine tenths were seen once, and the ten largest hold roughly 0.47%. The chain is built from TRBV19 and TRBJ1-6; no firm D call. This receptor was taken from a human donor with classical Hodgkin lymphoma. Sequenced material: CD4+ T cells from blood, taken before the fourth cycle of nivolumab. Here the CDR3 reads CASSPTPNSPLHF. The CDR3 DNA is TGTGCCAGTAGTCCTACTCCCAATTCACCCCTCCACTTT.